The entry below describes one T cell receptor (beta chain). Its target is unknown. From CD4+ cells came CD45RA+ naive and CD45RA-negative memory subsets. Produced via immunoSEQ multiplex PCR; TCRdb's table is partial and in-frame only. This sample has around 1.4 million clones, with just under 99% found just once. This CDR3 has 13 residues. The J segment lost 8 bases and the V segment lost 5 bases, leaving 7 bases of the junction unmatched. Germline V lookup: CDR1 SGHTA, CDR2 FQGNSA. The data were obtained in a study of shared clonotypes between healthy human individuals. Notes on the study in general: Non-shared clonotypes were found to have lower generation probabilities than the clonotypes that were shared by all four of the sorted-subset donors. Sharing across a few donors was seen in approximately 5.2% of naive CD4 clonotypes. It was anticipated that sequencing depth would influence how many clonotypes donors shared.

V and J are TRBV7-2 and TRBJ1-2, with 8 bases fitting TRBD1. This sequence was found in a man aged 30 to 39 in good health. Sequencing used naive CD4+ T cells sorted from blood. Subset noted: CD45RA+ positively selected. The CDR3 reads CASSTGQGEGYTF. The CDR3 DNA is TGTGCCAGCAGCACCGGACAGGGTGAGGGCTACACCTTC.